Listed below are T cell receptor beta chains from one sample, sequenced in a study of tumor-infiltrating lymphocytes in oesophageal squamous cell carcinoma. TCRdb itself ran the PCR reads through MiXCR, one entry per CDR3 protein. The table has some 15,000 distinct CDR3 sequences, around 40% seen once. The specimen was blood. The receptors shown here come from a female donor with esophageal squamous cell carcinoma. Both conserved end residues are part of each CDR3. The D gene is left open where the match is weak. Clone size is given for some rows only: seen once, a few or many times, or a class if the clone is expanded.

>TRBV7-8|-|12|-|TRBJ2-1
TGTGCCAGCAGCTCGACCTACAATGAGCAGTTCTTC
CASSSTYNEQFF
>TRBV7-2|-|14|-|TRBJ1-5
TGTGCCAGCAGCTCACCCCAGGTTCGACAGCCCCAGCATTTT
CASSSPQVRQPQHF
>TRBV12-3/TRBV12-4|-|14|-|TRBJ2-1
TGTGCCAGCAGTTTGGGCGGGAACTACAATGAGCAGTTCTTC
CASSLGGNYNEQFF
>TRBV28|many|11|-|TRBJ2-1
TGTGCCTCGGGAGACCCCTACGAGCAGTTCTTC
CASGDPYEQFF
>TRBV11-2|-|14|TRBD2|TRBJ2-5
TGTGCCAGCAGCCTAATGAGCGGGGGGGAGACCCAGTACTTC
CASSLMSGGETQYF
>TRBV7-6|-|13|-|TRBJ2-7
TGTGCCAGCAGCTCGATCCGGGGTTACGAGCAGTACTTC
CASSSIRGYEQYF
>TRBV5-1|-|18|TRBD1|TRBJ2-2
TGCGCCAGCGGCATACCCCACCCCGGGACAGCGAACACCGGGGAGCTGTTTTTT
CASGIPHPGTANTGELFF
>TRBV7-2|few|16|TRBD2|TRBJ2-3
TGTGCCAGCAGCTTGACTAGCGGGGGGGCGGCGGATACGCAGTATTTT
CASSLTSGGAADTQYF
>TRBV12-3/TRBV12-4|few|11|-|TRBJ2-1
TGTGCCAGCAAAACGGGTAATGAGCAGTTCTTC
CASKTGNEQFF
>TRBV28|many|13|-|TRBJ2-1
TGTGCCAGCAGTTCACAGGGTTACAATGAGCAGTTCTTC
CASSSQGYNEQFF
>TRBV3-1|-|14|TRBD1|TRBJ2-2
TGTGCCAGCAGCCAAGTACAGGGGGCCGGGGAGCTGTTTTTT
CASSQVQGAGELFF
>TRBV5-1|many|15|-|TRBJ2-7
TGCGCCAGCAGCTTGGGGGGCGACGTATCCTACGAGCAGTACTTC
CASSLGGDVSYEQYF
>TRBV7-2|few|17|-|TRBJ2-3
TGTGCCAGCAGCTTAGGGTTGTTGGGGGATCGCACAGATACGCAGTATTTT
CASSLGLLGDRTDTQYF
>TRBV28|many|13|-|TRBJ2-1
TGTGCCAGCAGTTTTCAAGTAAACAATGAGCAGTTCTTC
CASSFQVNNEQFF
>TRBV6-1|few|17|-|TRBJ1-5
TGTGCCAGCAGTCCCCGCGCCGGACTCCTCCAAAGTCAGCCCCAGCATTTT
CASSPRAGLLQSQPQHF